This T cell receptor beta chain was captured by sequencing in a study of T-cell memory formation after mild COVID-19. As for the study in general: Among the donors, TCR clusters were largely specific to each donor.

The sample holds many counts of this clonotype. Its antigen is not identified. TCRdb reprocessed the 5' RACE reads with MiXCR, giving one entry per CDR3 protein. Of almost 250,000 distinct CDR3 sequences detected, approximately 15% appear once; the ten largest clones hold around 2.2%. General study points: CD4+ contracting clones were mainly CM and EM; CD8+ ones, EMRA.

The source of this sequence is an adult woman who had mild COVID-19 (a few samples of this study predate the infection). Cell type and time point are not known. Sequencing used PBMCs or a T cell subset sorted from them (not recorded which).

In DNA form, the CDR3 reads TGTGCCTGGAGTGTACTTTCGGGTGATACGCAGTATTTT. Amino acid sequence: CAWSVLSGDTQYF. The gene calls are TRBV30 and TRBJ2-3; D is ambiguous. The CDR3 runs 13 residues. Germline assignment: CDR1 GTSNPN and CDR2 SVGIG (reference sequence). V was clipped by 0 bases and J by 6 bases, with 10 bases between them.